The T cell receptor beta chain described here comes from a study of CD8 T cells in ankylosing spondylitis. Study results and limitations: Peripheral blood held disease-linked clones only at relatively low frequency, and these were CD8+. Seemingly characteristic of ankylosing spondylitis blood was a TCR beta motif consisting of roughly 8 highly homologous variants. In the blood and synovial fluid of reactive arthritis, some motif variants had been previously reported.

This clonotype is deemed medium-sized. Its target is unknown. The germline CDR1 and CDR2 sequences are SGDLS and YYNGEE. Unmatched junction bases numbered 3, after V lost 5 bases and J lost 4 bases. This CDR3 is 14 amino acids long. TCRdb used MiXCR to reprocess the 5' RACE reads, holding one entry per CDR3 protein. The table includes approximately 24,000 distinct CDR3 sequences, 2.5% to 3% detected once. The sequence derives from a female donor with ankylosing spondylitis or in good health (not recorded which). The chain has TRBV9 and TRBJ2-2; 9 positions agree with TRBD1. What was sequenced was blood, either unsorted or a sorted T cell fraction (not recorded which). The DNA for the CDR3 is TGTGCCAGCAGTCAGGGACAGGGCACCGGGGAGCTGTTTTTT. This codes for CASSQGQGTGELFF. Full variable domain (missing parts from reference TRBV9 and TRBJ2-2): DSGVTQTPKHLITATGQRVTLRCSPRSGDLSVYWYQQSLDQGLQFLIQYYNGEERAKGNILERFSAQQFPDLHSELNLSSLELGDSALYFCASSQGQGTGELFFGEGSRLTVL.